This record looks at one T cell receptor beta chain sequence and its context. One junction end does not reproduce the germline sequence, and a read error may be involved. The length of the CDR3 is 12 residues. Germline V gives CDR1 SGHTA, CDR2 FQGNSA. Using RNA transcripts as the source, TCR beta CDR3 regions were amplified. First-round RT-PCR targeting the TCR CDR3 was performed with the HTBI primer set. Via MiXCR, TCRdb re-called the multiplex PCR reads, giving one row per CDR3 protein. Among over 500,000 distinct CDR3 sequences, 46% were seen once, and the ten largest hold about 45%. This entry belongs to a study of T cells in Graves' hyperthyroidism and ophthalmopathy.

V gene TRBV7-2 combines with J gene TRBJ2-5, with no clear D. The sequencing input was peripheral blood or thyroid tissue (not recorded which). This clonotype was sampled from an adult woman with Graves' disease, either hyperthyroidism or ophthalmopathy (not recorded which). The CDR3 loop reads CTSSLHEEAQYF. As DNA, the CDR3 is TGTACCAGCAGCTTACACGAAGAGGCCCAGTACTTC.